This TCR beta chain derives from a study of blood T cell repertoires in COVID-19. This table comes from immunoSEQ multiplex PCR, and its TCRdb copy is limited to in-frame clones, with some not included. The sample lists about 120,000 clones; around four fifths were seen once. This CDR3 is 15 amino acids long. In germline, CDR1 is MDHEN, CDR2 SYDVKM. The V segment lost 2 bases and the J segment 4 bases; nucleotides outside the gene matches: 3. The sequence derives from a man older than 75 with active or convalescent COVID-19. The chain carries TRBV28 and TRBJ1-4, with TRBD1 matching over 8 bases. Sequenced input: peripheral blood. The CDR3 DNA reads TGTGCCAGCAGTTTAGCAGGGGGCTTTAATGAAAAACTGTTTTTT. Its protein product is CASSLAGGFNEKLFF.